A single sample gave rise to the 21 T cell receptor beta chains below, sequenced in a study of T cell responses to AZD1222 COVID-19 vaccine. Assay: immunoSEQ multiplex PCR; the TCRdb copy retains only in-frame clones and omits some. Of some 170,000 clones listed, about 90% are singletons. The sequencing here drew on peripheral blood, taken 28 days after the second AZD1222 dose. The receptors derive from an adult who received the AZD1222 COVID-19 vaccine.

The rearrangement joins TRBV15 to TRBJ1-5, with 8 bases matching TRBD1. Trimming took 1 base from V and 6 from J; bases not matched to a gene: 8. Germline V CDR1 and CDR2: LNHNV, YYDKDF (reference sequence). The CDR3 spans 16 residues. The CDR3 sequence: CATSRGGDRLIQPQHF. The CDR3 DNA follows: TGTGCCACCAGCAGAGGAGGGGACAGGCTAATTCAGCCCCAGCATTTT. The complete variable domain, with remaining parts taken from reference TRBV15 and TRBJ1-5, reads DAMVIQNPRYQVTQFGKPVTLSCSQTLNHNVMYWYQQKSSQAPKLLFHYYDKDFNNEADTPDNFQSRRPNTSFCFLDIRSPGLGDTAMYLCATSRGGDRLIQPQHFGDGTRLSIL.

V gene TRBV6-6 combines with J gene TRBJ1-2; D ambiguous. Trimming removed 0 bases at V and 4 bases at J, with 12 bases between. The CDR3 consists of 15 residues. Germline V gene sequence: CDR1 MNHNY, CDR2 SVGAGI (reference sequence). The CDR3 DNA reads TGTGCCAGCAGTTACTCGGAACCTAAAAGCTATGGCTACACCTTC. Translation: CASSYSEPKSYGYTF.

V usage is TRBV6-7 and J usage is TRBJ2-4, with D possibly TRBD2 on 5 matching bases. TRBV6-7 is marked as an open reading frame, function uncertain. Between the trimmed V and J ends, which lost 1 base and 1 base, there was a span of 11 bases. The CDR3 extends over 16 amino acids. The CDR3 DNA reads TGTGCCAGCAGTTACTTTCCCCCGGGGGCCAAAAACATTCAGTACTTC. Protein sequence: CASSYFPPGAKNIQYF.

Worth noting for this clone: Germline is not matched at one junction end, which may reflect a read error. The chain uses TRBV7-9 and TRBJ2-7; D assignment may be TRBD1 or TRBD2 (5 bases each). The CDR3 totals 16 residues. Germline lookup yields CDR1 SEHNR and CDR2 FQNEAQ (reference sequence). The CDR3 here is CASSLEVSGPNHEQYF. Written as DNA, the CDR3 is TGTGCCAGCAGTTTAGAAGTATCGGGGCCTAACCACGAGCAGTACTTC.

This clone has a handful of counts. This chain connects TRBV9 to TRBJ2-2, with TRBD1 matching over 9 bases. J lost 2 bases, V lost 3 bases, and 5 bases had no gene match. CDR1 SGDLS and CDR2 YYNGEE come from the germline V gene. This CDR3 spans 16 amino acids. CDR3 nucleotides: TGTGCCAGCAGCGGGAGGGGACAGGGAAACACCGGGGAGCTGTTTTTT. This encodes CASSGRGQGNTGELFF.

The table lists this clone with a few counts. The CDR3 nucleotides are TGTGCCAGCAGCTCGGGACTAGCCTTAAGCAGGGAGCTGTTTTTT. This encodes CASSSGLALSRELFF. The chain couples TRBV7-3 to TRBJ2-2; 9 positions agree with TRBD2. J lost 9 bases, V lost 4 bases, and 9 bases had no gene match. The CDR3 has 15 amino acids. The V gene's germline CDR1 is SGHTA and CDR2 FQGTGA. The entire variable domain, with the rest obtained from reference TRBV7-3 and TRBJ2-2, is as follows: GAGVSQTPSNKVTEKGKYVELRCDPISGHTALYWYRQSLGQGPEFLIYFQGTGAADDSGLPNDRFFAVRPEGSVSTLKIQRTERGDSAVYLCASSSGLALSRELFFGEGSRLTVL.

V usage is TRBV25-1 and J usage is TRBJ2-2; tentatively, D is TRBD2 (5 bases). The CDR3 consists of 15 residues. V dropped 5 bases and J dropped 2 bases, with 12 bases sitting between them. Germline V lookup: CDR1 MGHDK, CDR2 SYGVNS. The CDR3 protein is CASSIWTDNTGELFF. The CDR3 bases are TGTGCCAGCAGTATCTGGACTGATAACACCGGGGAGCTGTTTTTT. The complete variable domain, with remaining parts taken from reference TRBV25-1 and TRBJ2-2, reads EADIYQTPRYLVIGTGKKITLECSQTMGHDKMYWYQQDPGMELHLIHYSYGVNSTEKGDLSSESTVSRIRTEHFPLTLESARPSHTSQYLCASSIWTDNTGELFFGEGSRLTVL.

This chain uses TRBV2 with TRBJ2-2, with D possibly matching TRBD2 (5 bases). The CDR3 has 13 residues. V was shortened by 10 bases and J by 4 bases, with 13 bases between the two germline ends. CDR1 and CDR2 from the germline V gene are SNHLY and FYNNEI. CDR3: CATSPRGTGELFF. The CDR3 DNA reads TGTGCCACTAGTCCCCGGGGCACCGGGGAGCTGTTTTTT.

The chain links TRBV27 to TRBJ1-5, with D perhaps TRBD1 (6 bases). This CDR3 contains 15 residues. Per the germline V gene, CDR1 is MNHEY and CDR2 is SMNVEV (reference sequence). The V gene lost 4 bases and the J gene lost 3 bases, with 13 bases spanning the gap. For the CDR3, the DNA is TGTGCCAGCAGTTCGACATGGGGACACAATCAGCCCCAGCATTTT. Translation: CASSSTWGHNQPQHF.

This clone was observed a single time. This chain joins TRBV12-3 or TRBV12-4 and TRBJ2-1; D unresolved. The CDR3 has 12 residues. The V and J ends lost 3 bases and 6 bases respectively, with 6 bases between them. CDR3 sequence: CASSLLPNEQFF. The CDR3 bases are TGTGCCAGCAGTTTGTTACCCAATGAGCAGTTCTTC.

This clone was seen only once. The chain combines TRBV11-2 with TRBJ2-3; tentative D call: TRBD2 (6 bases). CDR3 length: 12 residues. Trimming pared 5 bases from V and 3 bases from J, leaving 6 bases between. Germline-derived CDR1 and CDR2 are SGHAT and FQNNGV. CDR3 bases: TGTGCCAGCAGCGGGGGGACAGATACGCAGTATTTT. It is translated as CASSGGTDTQYF.

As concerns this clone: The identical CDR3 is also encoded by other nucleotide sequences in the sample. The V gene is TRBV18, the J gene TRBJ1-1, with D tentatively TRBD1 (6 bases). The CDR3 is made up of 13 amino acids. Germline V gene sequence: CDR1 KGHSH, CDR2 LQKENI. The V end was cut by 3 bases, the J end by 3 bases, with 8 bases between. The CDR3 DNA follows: TGTGCCAGCTCACCCGCAGGGGACACTGAAGCTTTCTTT. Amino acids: CASSPAGDTEAFF. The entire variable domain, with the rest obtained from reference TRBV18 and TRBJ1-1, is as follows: NAGVMQNPRHLVRRRGQEARLRCSPMKGHSHVYWYRQLPEEGLKFMVYLQKENIIDESGMPKERFSAEFPKEGPSILRIQQVVRGDSAAYFCASSPAGDTEAFFGQGTRLTVV.

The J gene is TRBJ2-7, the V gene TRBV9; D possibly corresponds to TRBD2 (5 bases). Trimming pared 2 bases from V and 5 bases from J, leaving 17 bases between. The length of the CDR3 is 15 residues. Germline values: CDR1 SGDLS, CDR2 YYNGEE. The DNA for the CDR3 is TGTGCCAGCAGCGTCGCCGGGATGTCCGGGGACGAGCAGTACTTC. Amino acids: CASSVAGMSGDEQYF.

The CDR3 DNA follows: TGCAGCGTCGAATGGACTAGCGGGGGAGCCTACAATGAGCAGTTCTTC. Translation: CSVEWTSGGAYNEQFF. The chain uses TRBV29-1 and TRBJ2-1; 13 bases align to TRBD2. After removal of 6 bases from V and 2 bases from J, the junction contained 7 bases not matched to a gene. CDR3 length equals 16 residues. The germline V gene has CDR1 SQVTM and CDR2 ANQGSEA.

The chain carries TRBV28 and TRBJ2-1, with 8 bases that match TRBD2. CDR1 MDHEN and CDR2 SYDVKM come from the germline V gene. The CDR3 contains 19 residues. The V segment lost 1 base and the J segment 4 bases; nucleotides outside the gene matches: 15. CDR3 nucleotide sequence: TGTGCCAGCAGTTTATTGACACGAACCGGGACTAGGAGGTACAATGAGCAGTTCTTC. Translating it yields CASSLLTRTGTRRYNEQFF.

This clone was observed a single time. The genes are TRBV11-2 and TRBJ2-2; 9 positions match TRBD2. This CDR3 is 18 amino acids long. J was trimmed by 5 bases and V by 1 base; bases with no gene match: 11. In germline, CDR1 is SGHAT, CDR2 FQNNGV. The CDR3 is CASSLAALAGYRTGELFF. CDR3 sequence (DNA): TGTGCCAGCAGCTTAGCCGCGCTAGCGGGGTATCGTACCGGGGAGCTGTTTTTT.

In DNA, the CDR3 is TGCGCCAGCAGCCGGAGCTACAGGGAGACTGAAGCTTTCTTT. Translated, it gives CASSRSYRETEAFF. This chain uses TRBV4-1 with TRBJ1-1; tentative D call: TRBD1 (6 bases). Per the germline V gene, CDR1 is MGHRA and CDR2 is YSYEKL. The CDR3 is made up of 14 amino acids. The V gene lost 4 bases and the J gene lost 5 bases, with 14 bases spanning the gap.

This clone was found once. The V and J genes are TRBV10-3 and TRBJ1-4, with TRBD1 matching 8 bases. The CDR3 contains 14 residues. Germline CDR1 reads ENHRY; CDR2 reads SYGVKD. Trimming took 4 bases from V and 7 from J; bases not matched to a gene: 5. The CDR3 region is CAISAGQGIEKLFF. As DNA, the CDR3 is TGTGCCATCAGTGCAGGACAGGGAATTGAAAAACTGTTTTTT.

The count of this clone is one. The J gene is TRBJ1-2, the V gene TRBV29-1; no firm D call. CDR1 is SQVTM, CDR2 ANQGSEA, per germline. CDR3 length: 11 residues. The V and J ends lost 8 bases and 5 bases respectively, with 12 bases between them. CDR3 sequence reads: CSTRVEYGYTF. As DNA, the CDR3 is TGCAGCACCCGGGTCGAATATGGCTACACCTTC.

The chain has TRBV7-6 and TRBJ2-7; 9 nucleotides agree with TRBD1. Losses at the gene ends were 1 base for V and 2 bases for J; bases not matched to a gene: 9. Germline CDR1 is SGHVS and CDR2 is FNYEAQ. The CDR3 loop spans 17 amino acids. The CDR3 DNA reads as TGTGCCAGCAGCTTAGGCCGGGACAGGGACCCTACCTACGAGCAGTACTTC. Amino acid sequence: CASSLGRDRDPTYEQYF.

DNA of the CDR3: TGCAGCGTTGGGGGTGAGGGCTACGAGCAGTACTTC. Encoded protein: CSVGGEGYEQYF. The chain uses TRBV29-1 and TRBJ2-7, with D perhaps matching TRBD2 (5 bases). Germline V gives CDR1 SQVTM, CDR2 ANQGSEA. The CDR3 is 12 residues long. The V and J ends lost 4 bases and 3 bases respectively, with 10 bases between them.